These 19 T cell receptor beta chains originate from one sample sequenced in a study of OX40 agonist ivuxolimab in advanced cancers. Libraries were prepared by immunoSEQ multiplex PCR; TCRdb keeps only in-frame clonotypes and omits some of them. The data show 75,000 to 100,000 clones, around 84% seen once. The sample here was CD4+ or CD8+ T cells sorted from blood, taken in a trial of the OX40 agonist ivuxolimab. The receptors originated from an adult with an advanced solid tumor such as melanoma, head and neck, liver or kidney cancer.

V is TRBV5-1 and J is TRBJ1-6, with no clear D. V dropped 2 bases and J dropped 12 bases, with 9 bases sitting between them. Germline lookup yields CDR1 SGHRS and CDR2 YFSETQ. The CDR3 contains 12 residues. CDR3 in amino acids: CASSFTDGPLHF. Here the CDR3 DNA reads TGCGCCAGCAGCTTCACCGACGGACCCCTCCACTTT. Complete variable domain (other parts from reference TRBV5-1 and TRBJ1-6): KAGVTQTPRYLIKTRGQQVTLSCSPISGHRSVSWYQQTPGQGLQFLFEYFSETQRNKGNFPGRFSGRQFSNSRSEMNVSTLELGDSALYLCASSFTDGPLHFGNGTRLTVT.

As DNA, the CDR3 is TGTGCCAGCAGCTTGGACATGCGTGAAGCTTTCTTT. Translation gives CASSLDMREAFF. The chain has TRBV2 and TRBJ1-1; D is possibly TRBD1 (5 bases). Germline V CDR1 and CDR2: SNHLY, FYNNEI. V was trimmed by 6 bases and J by 7 bases, leaving 12 bases between them. The CDR3 totals 12 residues.

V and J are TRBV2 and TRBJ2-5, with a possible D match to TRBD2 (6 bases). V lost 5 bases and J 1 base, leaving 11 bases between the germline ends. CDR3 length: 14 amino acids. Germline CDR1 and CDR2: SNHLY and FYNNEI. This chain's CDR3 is CASSSRGTQETQYF. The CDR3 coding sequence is TGTGCCAGCAGTAGTCGGGGGACCCAAGAGACCCAGTACTTC.

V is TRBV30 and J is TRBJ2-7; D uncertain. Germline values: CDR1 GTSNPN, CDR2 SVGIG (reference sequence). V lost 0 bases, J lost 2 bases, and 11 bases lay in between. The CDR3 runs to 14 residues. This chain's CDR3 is CAWSVAALPYEQYF. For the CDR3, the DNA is TGTGCCTGGAGTGTGGCAGCTCTCCCCTACGAGCAGTACTTC.

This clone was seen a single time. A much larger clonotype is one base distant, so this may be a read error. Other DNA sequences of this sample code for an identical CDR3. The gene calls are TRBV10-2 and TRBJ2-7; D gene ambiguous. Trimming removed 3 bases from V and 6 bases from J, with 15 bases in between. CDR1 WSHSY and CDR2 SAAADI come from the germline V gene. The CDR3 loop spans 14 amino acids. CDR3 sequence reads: CASSDSSKVREQYF. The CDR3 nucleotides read TGCGCCAGCAGTGACTCCTCAAAAGTTCGCGAGCAGTACTTC.

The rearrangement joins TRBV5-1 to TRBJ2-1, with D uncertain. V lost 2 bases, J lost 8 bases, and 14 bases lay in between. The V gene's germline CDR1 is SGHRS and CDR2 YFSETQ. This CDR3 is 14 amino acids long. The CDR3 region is CASSLQTNHDEQFF. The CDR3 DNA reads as TGCGCCAGCAGCTTACAGACAAACCACGATGAGCAGTTCTTC. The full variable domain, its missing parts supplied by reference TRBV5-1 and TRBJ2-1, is KAGVTQTPRYLIKTRGQQVTLSCSPISGHRSVSWYQQTPGQGLQFLFEYFSETQRNKGNFPGRFSGRQFSNSRSEMNVSTLELGDSALYLCASSLQTNHDEQFFGPGTRLTVL.

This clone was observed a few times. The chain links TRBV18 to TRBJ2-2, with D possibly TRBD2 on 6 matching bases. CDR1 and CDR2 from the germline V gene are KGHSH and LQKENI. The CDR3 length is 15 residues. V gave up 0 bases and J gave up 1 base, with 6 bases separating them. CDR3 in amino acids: CASSPPSGNTGELFF. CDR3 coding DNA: TGTGCCAGCTCACCACCTAGCGGGAACACCGGGGAGCTGTTTTTT.

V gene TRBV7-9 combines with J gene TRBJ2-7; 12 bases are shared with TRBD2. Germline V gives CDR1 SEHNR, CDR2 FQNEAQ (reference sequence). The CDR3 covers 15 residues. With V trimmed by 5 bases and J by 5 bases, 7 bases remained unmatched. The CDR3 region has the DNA TGTGCCAGCAGCAAAACTAGCGGGAGGTATAACGAGCAGTACTTC. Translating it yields CASSKTSGRYNEQYF.

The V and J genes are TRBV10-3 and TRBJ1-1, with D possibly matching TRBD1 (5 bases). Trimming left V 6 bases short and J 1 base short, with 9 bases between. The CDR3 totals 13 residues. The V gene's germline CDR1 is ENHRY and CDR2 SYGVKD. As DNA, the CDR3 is TGTGCCATCAGCGGGACGGCGAACACTGAAGCTTTCTTT. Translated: CAISGTANTEAFF.

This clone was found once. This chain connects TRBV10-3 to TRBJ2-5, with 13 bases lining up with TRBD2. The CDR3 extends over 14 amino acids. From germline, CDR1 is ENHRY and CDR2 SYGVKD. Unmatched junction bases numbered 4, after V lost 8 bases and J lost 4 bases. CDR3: CAIGLAGDVETQYF. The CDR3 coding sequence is TGTGCCATCGGACTAGCGGGAGATGTAGAGACCCAGTACTTC.

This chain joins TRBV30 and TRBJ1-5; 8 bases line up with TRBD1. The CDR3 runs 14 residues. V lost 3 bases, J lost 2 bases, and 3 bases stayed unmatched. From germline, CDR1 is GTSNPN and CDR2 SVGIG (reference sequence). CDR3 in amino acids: CAWSQQGGNQPQHF. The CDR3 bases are TGTGCCTGGAGCCAACAGGGGGGCAATCAGCCCCAGCATTTT.

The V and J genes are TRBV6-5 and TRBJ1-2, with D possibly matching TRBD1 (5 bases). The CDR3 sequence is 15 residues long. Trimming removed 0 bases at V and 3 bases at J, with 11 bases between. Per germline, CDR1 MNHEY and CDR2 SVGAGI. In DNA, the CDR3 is TGTGCCAGCAGTTACTCCGGGGGAGGGGACTATGGCTACACCTTC. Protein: CASSYSGGGDYGYTF.

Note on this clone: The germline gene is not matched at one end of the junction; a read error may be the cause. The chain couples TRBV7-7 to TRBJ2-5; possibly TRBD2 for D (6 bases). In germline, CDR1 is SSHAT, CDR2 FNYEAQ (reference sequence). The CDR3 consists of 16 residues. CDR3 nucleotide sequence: TGTGCTAGCAGCTTAGGTGGGGGAGGCTCGAAAGAGACCCAGTACTTC. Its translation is CASSLGGGGSKETQYF.

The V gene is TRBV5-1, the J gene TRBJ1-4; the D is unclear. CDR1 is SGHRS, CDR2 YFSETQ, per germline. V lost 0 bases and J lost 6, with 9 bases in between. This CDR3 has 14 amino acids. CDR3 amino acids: CASSLVGSDEKLFF. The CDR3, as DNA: TGCGCCAGCAGCTTGGTGGGTTCGGATGAAAAACTGTTTTTT.

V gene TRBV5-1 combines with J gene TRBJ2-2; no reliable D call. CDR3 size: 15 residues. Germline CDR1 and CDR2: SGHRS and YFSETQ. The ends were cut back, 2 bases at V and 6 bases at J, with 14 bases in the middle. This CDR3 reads CASSLYHRNPGELFF. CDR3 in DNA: TGCGCCAGCAGCTTATATCACAGAAATCCCGGGGAGCTGTTTTTT.

The CDR3 DNA reads TGTGCCAGCAGTTACGGGACTAGCCAGTACTTC. Protein: CASSYGTSQYF. V and J are TRBV6-6 and TRBJ2-4, with 9 bases fitting TRBD2. CDR1 and CDR2 from the germline V gene are MNHNY and SVGAGI (reference sequence). Losses at the gene ends were 2 bases for V and 13 bases for J; bases not matched to a gene: 0. This CDR3 has 11 residues.

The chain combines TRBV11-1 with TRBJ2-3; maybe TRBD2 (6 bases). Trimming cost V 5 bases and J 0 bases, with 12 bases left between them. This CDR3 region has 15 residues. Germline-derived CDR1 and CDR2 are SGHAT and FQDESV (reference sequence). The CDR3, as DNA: TGTGCCAGCAGCCCGCGACTAGAAAGCACAGATACGCAGTATTTT. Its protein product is CASSPRLESTDTQYF.

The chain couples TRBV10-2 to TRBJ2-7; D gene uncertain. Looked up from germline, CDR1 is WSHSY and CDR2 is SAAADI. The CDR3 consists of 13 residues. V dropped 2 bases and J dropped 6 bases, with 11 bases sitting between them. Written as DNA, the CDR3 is TGCGCCAGCAGTGAGGCCCCCGCCGCCGAGCAGTACTTC. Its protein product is CASSEAPAAEQYF.

The CDR3 DNA is TGTGCCAGCAGCTCCCAAGGTGATACGCAGTATTTT. Its protein is CASSSQGDTQYF. The J gene is TRBJ2-3, the V gene TRBV11-2, with D uncertain. This CDR3 region has 12 residues. Germline lookup yields CDR1 SGHAT and CDR2 FQNNGV. V was shortened by 4 bases and J by 6 bases, with 8 bases between the two germline ends.